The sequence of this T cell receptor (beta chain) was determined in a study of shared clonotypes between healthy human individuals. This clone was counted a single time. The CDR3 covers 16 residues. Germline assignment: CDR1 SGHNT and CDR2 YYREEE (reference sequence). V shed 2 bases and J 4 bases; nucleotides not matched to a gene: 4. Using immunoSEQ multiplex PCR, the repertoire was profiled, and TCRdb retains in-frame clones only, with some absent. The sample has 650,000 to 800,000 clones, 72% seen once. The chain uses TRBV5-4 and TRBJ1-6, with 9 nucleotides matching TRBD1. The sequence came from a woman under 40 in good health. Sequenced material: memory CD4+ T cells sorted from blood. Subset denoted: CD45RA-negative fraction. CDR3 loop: CASSFGGQGYNSPLHF. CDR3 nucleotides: TGTGCCAGCAGCTTTGGGGGACAGGGATATAATTCACCCCTCCACTTT.